This T cell receptor beta chain was profiled in a study of shared clonotypes between healthy human individuals. Data came from immunoSEQ multiplex PCR; TCRdb stores just in-frame clones and leaves some out. The repertoire includes 1.5 million to 2.5 million clones, approximately 94% of them detected once, and under 1.5% sits in the top ten. Trimming took 5 bases from V and 3 from J, leaving 10 bases between them. CDR1 is WNHNN, CDR2 SYGVQD, per germline (reference sequence). The CDR3 totals 13 residues. Naive CD8 cells comprised CD45RO-negative, CCR7-positively selected cells, excluding terminally differentiated effector memory CD45RA+ cells.

The chain recombines TRBV10-1 with TRBJ1-1, with a tentative D call TRBD1 (5 bases). The origin of this receptor is a man in his late teens or twenties in good health. The sequencing input was naive CD8+ T cells sorted from blood. DNA of the CDR3: TGCGCCAGCAGTAGCGACAGTGACACTGAAGCTTTCTTT. Translating it yields CASSSDSDTEAFF.